This entry describes one T cell receptor (beta chain). These data come from a study of blood T cell repertoires in COVID-19. Study summary: T cells, B-cell-depleted T cells, or PBMCs supplied cDNA or gDNA.

Germline V gives CDR1 SGHNT, CDR2 YENEEA. The CDR3 sequence is 16 residues long. V lost 6 bases to trimming and J lost 0 bases, with 14 bases between them. Libraries were prepared by immunoSEQ multiplex PCR; TCRdb keeps only in-frame clonotypes and omits some of them. The profile shows fewer than 250,000 clones, 70% to 90% of them singletons. Study members were between 18 and 89 years old and lived in 25 or so US regions. The genes are TRBV11-3 and TRBJ2-2; the D gene is possibly TRBD2 (6 bases). Material for sequencing was PBMCs or T cells enriched from blood (not recorded which). The sequence was collected from a woman aged 40 to 50 with acute COVID-19. The DNA for the CDR3 is TGTGCCAGCAGAACAATCGGGGGAGCGAACACCGGGGAGCTGTTTTTT. It translates to CASRTIGGANTGELFF.